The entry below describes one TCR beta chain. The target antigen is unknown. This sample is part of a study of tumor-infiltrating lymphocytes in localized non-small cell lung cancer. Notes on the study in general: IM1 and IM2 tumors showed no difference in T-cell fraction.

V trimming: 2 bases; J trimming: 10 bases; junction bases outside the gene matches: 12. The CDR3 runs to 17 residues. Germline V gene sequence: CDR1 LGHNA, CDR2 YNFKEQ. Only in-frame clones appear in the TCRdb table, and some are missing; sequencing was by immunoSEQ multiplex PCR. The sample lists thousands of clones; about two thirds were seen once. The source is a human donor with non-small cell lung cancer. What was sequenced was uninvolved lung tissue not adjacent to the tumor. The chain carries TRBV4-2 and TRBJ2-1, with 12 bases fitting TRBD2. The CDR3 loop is CASSQIQRLAGVGEQFF. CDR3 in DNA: TGTGCCAGCAGCCAAATTCAGAGACTAGCGGGAGTGGGGGAGCAGTTCTTC.